This T cell receptor (beta chain) stems from a study of blood T cell repertoires in COVID-19. Germline CDR1 and CDR2: SGHTA and FQGTGA. The CDR3 is 14 amino acids. The V end lost 4 bases, the J end lost 6 bases, and 12 bases lay between the germline ends. This table comes from immunoSEQ multiplex PCR, and its TCRdb copy is limited to in-frame clones, with some not included. This table has approximately 97,000 clones, approximately 84% appearing once. V is TRBV7-3 and J is TRBJ2-2; tentative D call: TRBD1 (6 bases). Material: peripheral blood. The TCR sequence derives from a man between 35 and 55 years old with active or convalescent COVID-19. Written as DNA, the CDR3 is TGTGCCAGCAGCTCGAAGACAGGCCCCGGGGAGCTGTTTTTT. Translating it yields CASSSKTGPGELFF.